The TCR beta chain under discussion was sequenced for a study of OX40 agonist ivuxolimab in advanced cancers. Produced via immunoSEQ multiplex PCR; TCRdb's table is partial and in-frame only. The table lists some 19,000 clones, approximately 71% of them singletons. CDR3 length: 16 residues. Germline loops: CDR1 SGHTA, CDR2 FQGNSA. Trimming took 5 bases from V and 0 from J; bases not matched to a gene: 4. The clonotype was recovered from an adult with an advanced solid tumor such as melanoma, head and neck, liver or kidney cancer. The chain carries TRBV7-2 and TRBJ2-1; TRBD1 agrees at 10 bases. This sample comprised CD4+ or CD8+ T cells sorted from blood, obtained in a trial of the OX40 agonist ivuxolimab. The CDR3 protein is CASSNDRGPSYNEQFF. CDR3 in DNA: TGTGCCAGCAGCAACGACAGGGGGCCCTCCTACAATGAGCAGTTCTTC.